This T cell receptor beta chain emerged from a study of shared clonotypes between healthy human individuals. The overall study: Two female and a few male donors aged 18 to 49 were enrolled. Study-wide findings and caveats: The four-donor shared clonotypes exceeded non-shared clonotypes in generation probability, with non-shared ones scoring lower. For sorted subsets, rarefaction showed incomplete sequencing despite large depth.

There are 13 residues in the CDR3. Deletions cut 5 bases from V and 8 bases from J, with 15 bases between. CDR1 and CDR2 (germline): SGHVS, FNYEAQ. Assay used: immunoSEQ multiplex PCR; TCRdb lists only in-frame clones, some missing. The data show millions of clones, more than 85% seen once. Terminally differentiated effector memory CD45RA+ cells were excluded from the naive CD8 cells, which were CD45RO-negative and positively selected for CCR7. This clone appeared a single time. As yet, its antigen is unknown. Sequencing input: naive CD8+ T cells from PBMCs. The TCR was taken from a man between 18 and 35 years old in good health. Some clones in this sample may be carry-over from other donors' samples. This rearrangement joins TRBV7-6 to TRBJ1-2, with D maybe TRBD1 (5 bases). The CDR3 nucleotides are TGTGCCAGCAGCCCGCAGGGCTGGGAAGGCTACACCTTC. Amino acids: CASSPQGWEGYTF.